The 3 T cell receptor beta chains listed next were all sequenced from one sample in a study of shared clonotypes between healthy human individuals. This table comes from immunoSEQ multiplex PCR, and its TCRdb copy is limited to in-frame clones, with some not included. The sample includes 2.3 million or so clones, roughly 93% of them seen just once. The sample comprised naive CD4+ T cells from PBMCs. The subset was: CD45RA+ positively selected. Receptor source: a man aged 18 to 30 in good health. Some clones in this sample may be carry-over from other donors' samples.

This chain joins TRBV7-3 and TRBJ1-2; perhaps TRBD1 as D (5 bases). The CDR3 loop spans 13 amino acids. Germline V gene sequence: CDR1 SGHTA, CDR2 FQGTGA. V lost 1 base and J 5 bases, leaving 8 bases between the germline ends. CDR3: CASSLRQTYGYTF. In nucleotides, the CDR3 is TGTGCCAGCAGCTTAAGACAGACTTATGGCTACACCTTC.

The rearrangement joins TRBV10-3 to TRBJ1-1; TRBD1 is a possible D gene (5 bases). The CDR3 sequence is 13 residues long. Germline V gene lookup returns CDR1 ENHRY and CDR2 SYGVKD. Trimming stripped 6 bases from V and 2 bases from J, with 10 bases between. The CDR3 DNA reads TGTGCCATCAGAGAGACAGTAAACACTGAAGCTTTCTTT. This gives the protein CAIRETVNTEAFF.

This chain connects TRBV1 to TRBJ2-7; TRBD1, the table's D call, lacks a check against the DNA. TRBV1 is marked as a pseudogene. The CDR3 is 16 amino acids. DNA of the CDR3: TGCACCAGCAGCCAGGGCACGGGGACAGGGTATTCCGAGCAGTACTTC. This codes for CTSSQGTGTGYSEQYF.